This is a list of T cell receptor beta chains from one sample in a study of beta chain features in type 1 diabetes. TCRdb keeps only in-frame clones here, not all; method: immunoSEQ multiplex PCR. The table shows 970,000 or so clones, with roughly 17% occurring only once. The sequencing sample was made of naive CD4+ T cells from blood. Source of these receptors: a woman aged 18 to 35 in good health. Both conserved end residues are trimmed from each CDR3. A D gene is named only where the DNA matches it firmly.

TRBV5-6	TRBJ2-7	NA	ASTQRDSSYEQY
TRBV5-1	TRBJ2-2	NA	ASMTGTTAGTGELF
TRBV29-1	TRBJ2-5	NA	SVCPMISGTVQETQY
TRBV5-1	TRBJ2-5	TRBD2	ASSRLGGQETQY
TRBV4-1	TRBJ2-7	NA	ASSLFHPRAYEQY
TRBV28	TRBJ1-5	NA	ASSTRAGIRSNQPQH
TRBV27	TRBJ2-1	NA	ASSSVPQTANYNEQF
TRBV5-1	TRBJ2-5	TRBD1	ASADRAQETQY
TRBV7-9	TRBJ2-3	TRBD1	ASSLAGTGNTQY
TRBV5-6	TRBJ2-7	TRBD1	ASSFWDRRYEQY
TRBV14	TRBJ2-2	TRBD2	ASSAPGLAGNTGELF
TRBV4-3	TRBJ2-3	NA	ASSQDLVADTQY
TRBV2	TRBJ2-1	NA	ASGGGKSYNEQF
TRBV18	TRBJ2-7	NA	ASSPNSYEQY
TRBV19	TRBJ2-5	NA	ASSTQGQGVETQY
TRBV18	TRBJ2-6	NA	ASSPNEAGLTGANVLT
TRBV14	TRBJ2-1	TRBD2	ASSQDDLYWGEGNNEQF
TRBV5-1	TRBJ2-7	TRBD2	ASSFGTTLYEQY
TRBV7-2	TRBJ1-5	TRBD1	ASSLGAGGSNQPQH
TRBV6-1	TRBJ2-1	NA	ASSGTFWNEQF
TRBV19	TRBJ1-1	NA	ASNTVRNTEAF
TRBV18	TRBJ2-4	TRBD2	ASSPGLAGEYIQY
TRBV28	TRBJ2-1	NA	ASSLAPSPQF
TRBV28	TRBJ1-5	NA	ASSLPGGYGNQPQH
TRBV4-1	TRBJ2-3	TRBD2	ASSQERAGTSGAPSTDTQY
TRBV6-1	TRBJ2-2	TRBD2	ASSDSGRNTGELF
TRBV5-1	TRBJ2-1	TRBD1	ASSFTGQGYNEQF
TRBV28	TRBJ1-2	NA	ASSQGPNFLYGYT
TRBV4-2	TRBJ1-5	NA	ASSQGLVGQPQH
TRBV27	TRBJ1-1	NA	ASSSYRPTEAF
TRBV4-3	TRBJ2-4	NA	ASSQPERGNIQY
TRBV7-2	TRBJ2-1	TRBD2	ASSPFTSGRTIGEQF
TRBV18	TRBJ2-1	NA	ASSPLGAGIGNEQF
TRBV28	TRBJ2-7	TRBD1	ASSPPGQVKFYEQY
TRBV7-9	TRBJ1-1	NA	ATGRGGTEAF
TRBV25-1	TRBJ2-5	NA	ASSDLGQETQY
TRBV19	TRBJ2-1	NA	ASSIGRRERGNEQF
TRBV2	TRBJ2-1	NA	AREAGTSYNEQF
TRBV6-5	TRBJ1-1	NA	ASSYPFGGGEAF
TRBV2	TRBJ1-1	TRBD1	ASLQDRAGTEAF
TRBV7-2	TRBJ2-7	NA	ASSLVPRAEQY
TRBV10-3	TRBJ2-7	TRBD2	ASGSRDYSYEQY
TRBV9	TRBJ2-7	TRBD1	ASSVGDRDYEQY
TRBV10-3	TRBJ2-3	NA	ATESTDTQY
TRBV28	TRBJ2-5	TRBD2	ASTLAGGIGTQY
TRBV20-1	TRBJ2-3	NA	SARDVTTQY
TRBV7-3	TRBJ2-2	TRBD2	ASSGQGGTGELF
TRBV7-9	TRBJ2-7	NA	ASSSGGITYEQY
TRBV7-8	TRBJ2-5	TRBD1	ASSLVTGVAGETQY
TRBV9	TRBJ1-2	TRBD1	ASSVDPRDREVDGYT
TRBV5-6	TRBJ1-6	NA	ASSLTNSPLH
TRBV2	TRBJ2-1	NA	ASSVRITYSQWSHNEQF
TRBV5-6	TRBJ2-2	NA	ASGTVGELF